These 20 T cell receptor beta chains were sequenced from one sample in a study of T cell changes during pregnancy in multiple sclerosis. Measured with immunoSEQ multiplex PCR; TCRdb has only the in-frame clones, and not every one. Of tens of thousands of clones detected, 92% appear once; the ten largest clones hold roughly 2.2%. The specimen comprised peripheral blood, sampled in the third trimester of pregnancy. These receptors all stem from a female donor with multiple sclerosis, enrolled in a pregnancy study.

This chain links TRBV4-2 with TRBJ2-1; 10 bases match TRBD2. The CDR3 covers 17 residues. Germline V gene data show CDR1 as LGHNA and CDR2 as YNFKEQ. With V trimmed by 0 bases and J by 2 bases, 4 bases remained unmatched. Here the CDR3 DNA reads TGTGCCAGCAGCCAAGAAGCGGGAGGGCCCCCCTACAATGAGCAGTTCTTC. Translated, it gives CASSQEAGGPPYNEQFF.

CDR3 bases: TGTGCCAGCAGCTTGGGGGACAGGGGGACGGGCACTGAAGCTTTCTTT. This codes for CASSLGDRGTGTEAFF. The chain uses TRBV5-4 and TRBJ1-1, with TRBD1 identical over 11 bases. Germline values: CDR1 SGHNT, CDR2 YYREEE (reference sequence). Losses at the gene ends were 0 bases for V and 4 bases for J; bases not matched to a gene: 5. CDR3 length: 16 amino acids.

V is TRBV19 and J is TRBJ2-7; D is undetermined. Trimming pared 0 bases from V and 0 bases from J, leaving 9 bases between. This CDR3 comprises 15 residues. CDR1 LNHDA and CDR2 SQIVND come from the germline V gene (reference sequence). CDR3 nucleotides: TGTGCCAGTAGTATAGACGTGGGCGACTCCTACGAGCAGTACTTC. Its protein product is CASSIDVGDSYEQYF.

The chain is built from TRBV15 and TRBJ2-7, with TRBD2 matching over 8 bases. Germline V CDR1 and CDR2: LNHNV, YYDKDF (reference sequence). The CDR3 has 13 residues. Trimming took 4 bases from V and 6 from J; bases not matched to a gene: 5. The CDR3 loop is CATSKISGSEQYF. CDR3 coding DNA: TGTGCCACCAGCAAAATAAGCGGGAGCGAGCAGTACTTC.

V gene TRBV7-3 combines with J gene TRBJ2-1, with TRBD2 identical over 7 bases. The CDR3 loop spans 16 amino acids. With 0 bases clipped from V and 4 bases from J, the junction kept 6 bases outside the gene matches. Germline V lookup: CDR1 SGHTA, CDR2 FQGTGA. The CDR3 sequence: CASSLTVSGRYNEQFF. DNA of the CDR3: TGTGCCAGCAGCTTAACGGTTAGCGGGCGGTACAATGAGCAGTTCTTC.

The chain couples TRBV9 to TRBJ2-5; maybe TRBD2 (6 bases). V dropped 4 bases and J dropped 2 bases, with 12 bases sitting between them. Germline lookup yields CDR1 SGDLS and CDR2 YYNGEE. The CDR3 sequence is 14 residues long. CDR3 DNA sequence: TGTGCCAGCAGCCCCCCGGGGGTTCAAGAGACCCAGTACTTC. This sequence encodes CASSPPGVQETQYF.

The chain is built from TRBV7-3 and TRBJ2-3; D call uncertain. V dropped 2 bases and J dropped 0 bases, with 9 bases sitting between them. This CDR3 is built from 15 residues. Germline-derived CDR1 and CDR2 are SGHTA and FQGTGA. CDR3: CASSLDSLSTDTQYF. The CDR3 DNA reads as TGTGCCAGCAGCTTAGATAGCCTAAGCACAGATACGCAGTATTTT.

The chain has TRBV9 and TRBJ2-3, with D unclear. Trimming took 0 bases from V and 3 from J, leaving 8 bases between them. The V gene's germline CDR1 is SGDLS and CDR2 YYNGEE. This CDR3 has 14 residues. CDR3: CASSVVTSTDTQYF. The CDR3 nucleotides are TGTGCCAGCAGCGTAGTGACTTCGACAGATACGCAGTATTTT.

The chain is built from TRBV14 and TRBJ2-2; a weak D match, TRBD2 (6 bases). The CDR3 runs to 18 residues. The germline V and J ends were trimmed by 3 bases and 6 bases, with 23 bases remaining between them. Germline CDR1 and CDR2: SGHDN and FVKESK. CDR3 in amino acids: CASSQMDYPRAGPGELFF. CDR3 DNA: TGTGCCAGCAGCCAGATGGATTACCCCAGAGCGGGTCCCGGGGAGCTGTTTTTT.

V gene TRBV7-9 combines with J gene TRBJ2-2, with 8 bases fitting TRBD1. There are 18 residues in the CDR3. J gave up 2 bases and V 5 bases, and 13 bases lay outside the gene matches. Germline CDR1 and CDR2: SEHNR and FQNEAQ (reference sequence). CDR3 sequence reads: CASSAPDRVFFNTGELFF. DNA of the CDR3: TGTGCCAGCAGCGCGCCGGACAGGGTCTTCTTTAACACCGGGGAGCTGTTTTTT.

This clone has only a few counts. The chain is built from TRBV19 and TRBJ1-5; tentatively, D is TRBD1 (5 bases). The germline V and J ends were trimmed by 3 bases and 6 bases, with 12 bases remaining between them. The CDR3 runs 14 residues. The V gene's germline CDR1 is LNHDA and CDR2 SQIVND (reference sequence). The CDR3 DNA is TGTGCCAGTAGTATCAGGGCTCAGGGTCAGCCCCAGCATTTT. It specifies CASSIRAQGQPQHF.

This sequence joins TRBV4-3 and TRBJ2-7; D gene unclear. Germline V gene sequence: CDR1 LGHNA, CDR2 YSLEER. Deletions cut 0 bases from V and 4 bases from J, with 7 bases between. CDR3 length: 13 amino acids. CDR3 DNA sequence: TGCGCCAGCAGCCAAGATATCTTGTACGAGCAGTACTTC. It yields the protein CASSQDILYEQYF.

This rearrangement joins TRBV7-9 to TRBJ2-7; possibly TRBD1 for D (5 bases). The CDR3 has 16 amino acids. V lost 5 bases to trimming and J lost 5 bases, with 22 bases between them. The germline V gene encodes CDR1 SEHNR and CDR2 FQNEAQ (reference sequence). This CDR3 is CASSPQTGPDSNEQYF. CDR3 DNA sequence: TGTGCCAGCAGCCCGCAAACAGGACCCGACTCGAACGAGCAGTACTTC.

This chain uses TRBV29-1 with TRBJ2-1, with D perhaps TRBD2 (5 bases). The CDR3 is made up of 12 amino acids. Germline loops: CDR1 SQVTM, CDR2 ANQGSEA. Deletions cut 7 bases from V and 10 bases from J, with 17 bases between. CDR3 coding DNA: TGCAGCGCCGCGCCGGAGGACCGCGAGCAGTTCTTC. Translated: CSAAPEDREQFF.

The chain joins TRBV5-8 to TRBJ2-5; no reliable D call. Trimming took 6 bases from V and 5 from J, leaving 11 bases between them. CDR1 and CDR2 from the germline V gene are SGHTS and YDEGEE. The CDR3 loop spans 12 amino acids. The DNA for the CDR3 is TGTGCCAGCACCCTCTCTCAGGAGACCCAGTACTTC. Encoded protein: CASTLSQETQYF.

The chain recombines TRBV28 with TRBJ2-1; D is possibly TRBD2 (6 bases). This CDR3 contains 13 residues. Germline V gene sequence: CDR1 MDHEN, CDR2 SYDVKM. Deletions cut 3 bases from V and 12 bases from J, with 15 bases between. Written as DNA, the CDR3 is TGTGCCAGCAGTTTGACGGGAGCGCTTCCGCAGTTCTTC. Protein: CASSLTGALPQFF.

This chain links TRBV7-3 with TRBJ2-1; 9 nucleotides agree with TRBD2. This CDR3 is 15 amino acids long. CDR1 and CDR2 (germline): SGHTA, FQGTGA. The V gene end was trimmed by 4 bases and the J gene end by 4 bases; junction bases not matched to a gene: 5. CDR3 sequence reads: CASSSASGRYNEQFF. In DNA form, the CDR3 reads TGTGCCAGCAGCTCCGCCAGCGGGAGGTACAATGAGCAGTTCTTC.

This rearrangement joins TRBV4-2 to TRBJ2-7, with D possibly being TRBD1 (6 bases). V was cut by 2 bases and J by 0 bases, with 20 bases left in between. The CDR3 consists of 18 residues. CDR1 and CDR2 (germline): LGHNA, YNFKEQ. CDR3 sequence reads: CASSQRMIGTDSSYEQYF. The DNA for the CDR3 is TGTGCCAGCAGCCAAAGGATGATAGGGACGGACAGCTCCTACGAGCAGTACTTC.

In its sample, this clone was seen once. J is TRBJ1-1 and V is TRBV18, with a tentative D call TRBD1 (6 bases). V was pared by 1 base and J by 2 bases, with 17 bases between. The CDR3 is 17 amino acids. CDR1 and CDR2 from the germline V gene are KGHSH and LQKENI. In DNA, the CDR3 is TGTGCCAGCTCACCACTAAGCAGGCAGGGGACAAACACTGAAGCTTTCTTT. This codes for CASSPLSRQGTNTEAFF. Based on the CDR3 plus reference TRBV18 and TRBJ1-1, the full variable domain is NAGVMQNPRHLVRRRGQEARLRCSPMKGHSHVYWYRQLPEEGLKFMVYLQKENIIDESGMPKERFSAEFPKEGPSILRIQQVVRGDSAAYFCASSPLSRQGTNTEAFFGQGTRLTVV.

The genes are TRBV19 and TRBJ2-3; TRBD2 matches 13 bases. Germline values: CDR1 LNHDA, CDR2 SQIVND (reference sequence). The CDR3 is 17 residues long. V shed 8 bases and J 4 bases; nucleotides not matched to a gene: 12. Written as DNA, the CDR3 is TGTGCCAGTTCCCCTGGACTAGCGGGAGATCCCGCAGATACGCAGTATTTT. Its protein is CASSPGLAGDPADTQYF.